One sample yielded the 25 T cell receptor beta chains listed below, sequenced in a study of graft-versus-host responses after intestinal transplantation. Measured with immunoSEQ multiplex PCR; TCRdb has only the in-frame clones, and not every one. The sample includes about 100,000 clones, roughly 90% of them seen just once. The starting material was PBMCs, obtained 453 days after intestinal transplant. Every receptor here comes from a human patient who received an intestinal transplant, so some T cells may come from the graft donor.

This clone was counted a single time. This chain joins TRBV19 and TRBJ1-2; TRBD1 matches at 7 bases. The germline CDR1 and CDR2 sequences are LNHDA and SQIVND (reference sequence). The CDR3 covers 15 residues. With 4 bases clipped from V and 4 bases from J, the junction kept 9 bases outside the gene matches. This CDR3 is CASSTVTGWFYGYTF. The CDR3, as DNA: TGTGCCAGTAGTACCGTGACAGGGTGGTTCTATGGCTACACCTTC.

CDR3 coding DNA: TGCGCCAGCAGCCCCTGGGTAAGAGACGATTACGAGCAGTACTTC. This gives the protein CASSPWVRDDYEQYF. The chain recombines TRBV5-1 with TRBJ2-7, with no clear D. The germline V gene encodes CDR1 SGHRS and CDR2 YFSETQ. Trimming pared 4 bases from V and 4 bases from J, leaving 18 bases between. This CDR3 comprises 15 residues.

The chain couples TRBV5-6 to TRBJ2-1, with 9 bases that match TRBD1. The germline V gene has CDR1 SGHDT and CDR2 YYEEEE. The CDR3 is 12 amino acids. V gave up 8 bases and J gave up 8 bases; unmatched junction bases: 5. The CDR3 reads CASGQGRDEQFF. The CDR3 region has the DNA TGTGCCAGTGGACAGGGGAGGGATGAGCAGTTCTTC.

This chain joins TRBV9 and TRBJ2-1; TRBD2 matches 7 bases. CDR3 size: 15 residues. The V gene end was trimmed by 6 bases and the J gene end by 2 bases; junction bases not matched to a gene: 8. The germline CDR1 and CDR2 sequences are SGDLS and YYNGEE. The CDR3 region is CASTVEGLTYNEQFF. The CDR3 bases are TGTGCCAGCACTGTCGAGGGACTAACCTACAATGAGCAGTTCTTC.

The chain employs TRBV13 and TRBJ2-7, with 13 bases identical to TRBD2. Germline V gene sequence: CDR1 PRHDT, CDR2 FYEKMQ (reference sequence). V shed 5 bases and J 3 bases; nucleotides not matched to a gene: 10. The CDR3 totals 17 residues. Written as DNA, the CDR3 is TGTGCCAGCAGCAACGGACTAGCGGGGGCCTCCAGCTACGAGCAGTACTTC. Translation: CASSNGLAGASSYEQYF. Full variable domain (rest looked up from reference TRBV13 and TRBJ2-7): AAGVIQSPRHLIKEKRETATLKCYPIPRHDTVYWYQQGPGQDPQFLISFYEKMQSDKGSIPDRFSAQQFSDYHSELNMSSLELGDSALYFCASSNGLAGASSYEQYFGPGTRLTVT.

The genes are TRBV6-1 and TRBJ2-1; D could derive from TRBD1 or TRBD2 (6 bases each). This CDR3 comprises 13 residues. The germline gives CDR1 MNHNS, CDR2 SASEGT. Trimming cost V 5 bases and J 5 bases, with 10 bases left between them. This chain's CDR3 is CASSRGAHNEQFF. The CDR3 bases are TGTGCCAGCAGTAGGGGGGCCCACAATGAGCAGTTCTTC.

The genes are TRBV5-1 and TRBJ1-1, with TRBD1 matching 7 bases. The CDR3 loop spans 14 amino acids. The germline V gene encodes CDR1 SGHRS and CDR2 YFSETQ. V lost 4 bases, J lost 8 bases, and 11 bases stayed unmatched. CDR3 in amino acids: CASSPGQARTEAFF. The CDR3 bases are TGCGCCAGCAGCCCCGGACAGGCTAGAACAGAAGCTTTCTTT.

This clone has just one count. This rearrangement joins TRBV7-2 to TRBJ2-1; D might be TRBD2 (7 bases). V was pared by 6 bases and J by 1 base, with 16 bases between. The CDR3 is 16 amino acids. Germline-derived CDR1 and CDR2 are SGHTA and FQGNSA. CDR3 region: CASSKREGGSYNEQFF. The DNA of the CDR3 is TGTGCCAGCAGTAAAAGGGAGGGGGGGTCCTACAATGAGCAGTTCTTC.

This chain connects TRBV5-1 to TRBJ2-2; possible D gene TRBD1, 6 bases. V lost 4 bases and J 0 bases, leaving 10 bases between the germline ends. This CDR3 region has 15 residues. Germline-derived CDR1 and CDR2 are SGHRS and YFSETQ. The DNA for the CDR3 is TGCGCCAGCAGCGTTGAGGGGGCGAACACCGGGGAGCTGTTTTTT. Translation gives CASSVEGANTGELFF. Complete variable domain (other parts from reference TRBV5-1 and TRBJ2-2): KAGVTQTPRYLIKTRGQQVTLSCSPISGHRSVSWYQQTPGQGLQFLFEYFSETQRNKGNFPGRFSGRQFSNSRSEMNVSTLELGDSALYLCASSVEGANTGELFFGEGSRLTVL.

This chain links TRBV6-6 with TRBJ2-7, with TRBD1 matching over 8 bases. V lost 6 bases, J lost 0 bases, and 10 bases stayed unmatched. The CDR3 has 16 residues. CDR1 is MNHNY, CDR2 SVGAGI, per germline (reference sequence). The CDR3 reads CASRYRGFRSSYEQYF. The CDR3 DNA sequence: TGTGCCAGCAGGTACAGGGGGTTTAGGAGCTCCTACGAGCAGTACTTC.

V is TRBV11-2 and J is TRBJ2-5; 11 nucleotides match TRBD2. The end of the DNA aligns better with TRBJ2-7, so the J call may be wrong. The CDR3 consists of 17 residues. The germline V gene encodes CDR1 SGHAT and CDR2 FQNNGV. The DNA for the CDR3 is TGTGCCAGCAGCTTAGGTGGGACTAGCGGACACTCCTACGAGCAGTACTTC. It yields the protein CASSLGGTSGHSYEQYF.

The chain joins TRBV6-5 to TRBJ2-1, with TRBD2 matching 8 bases. J was trimmed by 2 bases and V by 7 bases; bases with no gene match: 4. In germline, CDR1 is MNHEY, CDR2 SVGAGI. There are 14 residues in the CDR3. For the CDR3, the DNA is TGTGCCAGCACCGGGGGGGGAACCTACAATGAGCAGTTCTTC. Protein product: CASTGGGTYNEQFF.

The J gene is TRBJ1-2, the V gene TRBV2; 7 bases line up with TRBD1. In germline, CDR1 is SNHLY, CDR2 FYNNEI. V trimming: 1 base; J trimming: 10 bases; junction bases outside the gene matches: 6. This CDR3 has 13 amino acids. The CDR3 sequence: CASSEVIGTAYTF. The CDR3 DNA sequence: TGTGCCAGCAGTGAAGTTATAGGGACAGCCTACACCTTC.

The J gene is TRBJ2-7, the V gene TRBV14; a possible D gene is TRBD1 (6 bases). Trimming removed 0 bases at V and 6 bases at J, with 18 bases between. Germline V gives CDR1 SGHDN, CDR2 FVKESK. CDR3 size: 16 residues. In nucleotides, the CDR3 is TGTGCCAGCAGCCAAGATTGGGCTAACAGGGTCCTCGAGCAGTACTTC. Encoded protein: CASSQDWANRVLEQYF.

The chain links TRBV15 to TRBJ2-7, with D possibly matching TRBD1 (6 bases). V lost 5 bases to trimming and J lost 0 bases, with 14 bases between them. There are 15 residues in the CDR3. The germline CDR1 and CDR2 sequences are LNHNV and YYDKDF (reference sequence). The CDR3 coding sequence is TGTGCCACCAGCCCCCGCGACAGGTTCTCCTACGAGCAGTACTTC. Amino acids: CATSPRDRFSYEQYF.

This clone is a singleton in its sample. The same CDR3 arises from other DNA sequences in this sample as well. This chain joins TRBV6-5 and TRBJ2-3; no reliable D call. Germline assignment: CDR1 MNHEY and CDR2 SVGAGI. The CDR3 consists of 14 residues. The ends were cut back, 2 bases at V and 2 bases at J, with 8 bases in the middle. The CDR3 DNA reads TGTGCCAGCAGTTACCGAGACACCACAGATACGCAGTATTTT. Translated: CASSYRDTTDTQYF.

The rearrangement joins TRBV5-1 to TRBJ1-3; TRBD1 agrees at 8 bases. Germline V gene lookup returns CDR1 SGHRS and CDR2 YFSETQ. Trimming took 4 bases from V and 5 from J; bases not matched to a gene: 8. The CDR3 runs to 15 residues. The CDR3 nucleotides read TGCGCCAGCAGCCCGGTAGGACAGGGCCGAAACACCATATATTTT. Residues: CASSPVGQGRNTIYF.

V and J are TRBV5-1 and TRBJ2-1; the D call may be TRBD1 or TRBD2 (6 bases each). CDR1 is SGHRS, CDR2 YFSETQ, per germline. This CDR3 region has 18 residues. Trimming cost V 5 bases and J 3 bases, with 24 bases left between them. The CDR3 is CASRRFRGPGALYNEQFF. Written as DNA, the CDR3 is TGCGCCAGCAGGCGTTTCCGGGGGCCGGGGGCCCTCTACAATGAGCAGTTCTTC.

The rearrangement links TRBV15 to TRBJ1-4; D is unresolved. The germline V gene has CDR1 LNHNV and CDR2 YYDKDF (reference sequence). The V end was cut by 0 bases, the J end by 3 bases, with 11 bases between. This CDR3 contains 16 residues. The CDR3 bases are TGTGCCACCAGCAGAGATCGGGCAGGCGCTAATGAAAAACTGTTTTTT. Protein: CATSRDRAGANEKLFF.

The chain carries TRBV5-4 and TRBJ1-2; a weak D match, TRBD1 (6 bases). CDR3 size: 14 residues. Germline-derived CDR1 and CDR2 are SGHNT and YYREEE (reference sequence). Trimming stripped 0 bases from V and 6 bases from J, with 12 bases between. CDR3 loop: CASSLGIGGDGYTF. CDR3 DNA sequence: TGTGCCAGCAGCTTGGGGATAGGGGGAGATGGCTACACCTTC.

This sequence joins TRBV5-6 and TRBJ2-5; no reliable D call. The DNA end favors TRBJ2-7, so the J call may be wrong. The CDR3 covers 11 residues. Germline-derived CDR1 and CDR2 are SGHDT and YYEEEE. CDR3 residues: CASSLGYEQYF. The CDR3 DNA follows: TGTGCCAGCAGCTTGGGATACGAGCAGTACTTC.

The chain recombines TRBV6-5 with TRBJ2-3; D not certain. The germline V gene encodes CDR1 MNHEY and CDR2 SVGAGI. There are 16 residues in the CDR3. V was clipped by 2 bases and J by 4 bases, with 16 bases between them. This CDR3 is CASSYLPHRSADTQYF. Here the CDR3 DNA reads TGTGCCAGCAGTTACCTGCCCCATCGGTCCGCAGATACGCAGTATTTT.

The rearrangement links TRBV9 to TRBJ1-5; D is unresolved. This CDR3 contains 14 residues. Trimming shortened V by 1 base and J by 6 bases, and 11 bases separated the two germline ends. Per germline, CDR1 SGDLS and CDR2 YYNGEE. This CDR3 reads CASSVSDRAQPQHF. As DNA, the CDR3 is TGTGCCAGCAGCGTATCCGATCGGGCTCAGCCCCAGCATTTT.

The chain couples TRBV20-1 to TRBJ1-3; D is ambiguous. The CDR3 extends over 11 amino acids. V lost 4 bases, J lost 0 bases, and 1 base lay in between. CDR1 DFQATT and CDR2 SNEGSKA come from the germline V gene (reference sequence). The CDR3 region is CSAISGNTIYF. As DNA, the CDR3 is TGCAGTGCTATCTCTGGAAACACCATATATTTT.

This chain uses TRBV6-5 with TRBJ1-1; D is possibly TRBD1 (5 bases). Germline V CDR1 and CDR2: MNHEY, SVGAGI. V was clipped by 5 bases and J by 5 bases, with 15 bases between them. The CDR3 has 14 amino acids. The CDR3 sequence is CASSAVWGETEAFF. CDR3 nucleotide sequence: TGTGCCAGCAGTGCGGTTTGGGGCGAAACTGAAGCTTTCTTT.